A single sample gave rise to the 10 T cell receptor beta chains below, sequenced in a study of OX40 agonist ivuxolimab in advanced cancers. The library came from the immunoSEQ multiplex PCR assay. The table was pulled from immuneACCESS by TCRdb, which kept in-frame rearrangements only. Such tables lose some clones; where checked, under half of the loss comes from unresolved V genes, and the rest has no known cause. The sample contains more than 45,000 clones, over 75% of them found a single time. The ten largest clones capture 0.75% to 0.8% of the sample. The input for sequencing was CD4+ or CD8+ T cells sorted from blood, taken in a trial of the OX40 agonist ivuxolimab. The receptors were gathered from an adult with an advanced solid tumor such as melanoma, head and neck, liver or kidney cancer.

This chain joins TRBV6-4 and TRBJ2-1; 14 positions match TRBD2. The CDR3 is 18 residues long. The germline CDR1 and CDR2 sequences are MRHNA and SNTAGT. V gave up 0 bases and J gave up 7 bases; unmatched junction bases: 8. The CDR3 bases are TGTGCCAGCAGTGACTCTCCGGGACTAGCGGGGGCACCTAATGAGCAGTTCTTC. Translating it yields CASSDSPGLAGAPNEQFF.

V gene TRBV29-1 combines with J gene TRBJ2-3, with D maybe TRBD1 (5 bases). Trimming shortened V by 5 bases and J by 4 bases, and 16 bases separated the two germline ends. Germline CDR1 and CDR2: SQVTM and ANQGSEA. There are 14 residues in the CDR3. This CDR3 reads CSVSITRQPDTQYF. CDR3 nucleotides: TGCAGCGTTTCTATAACCCGACAGCCAGATACGCAGTATTTT.

J is TRBJ1-2 and V is TRBV11-2; no clear D gene. The germline V and J ends were trimmed by 0 bases and 5 bases, with 4 bases remaining between them. The CDR3 is 12 amino acids. Germline lookup yields CDR1 SGHAT and CDR2 FQNNGV. The CDR3 coding sequence is TGTGCCAGCAGCTTAGAAGGGTATGGCTACACCTTC. Protein product: CASSLEGYGYTF. The whole variable domain, remainder taken from reference TRBV11-2 and TRBJ1-2, is EAGVAQSPRYKIIEKRQSVAFWCNPISGHATLYWYQQILGQGPKLLIQFQNNGVVDDSQLPKDRFSAERLKGVDSTLKIQPAKLEDSAVYLCASSLEGYGYTFGSGTRLTVV.

This rearrangement joins TRBV10-3 to TRBJ2-2, with D perhaps matching TRBD2 (6 bases). Deletions cut 0 bases from V and 1 base from J, with 9 bases between. This CDR3 comprises 16 residues. Per the germline V gene, CDR1 is ENHRY and CDR2 is SYGVKD. The CDR3 bases are TGTGCCATCAGTGAGTCGGGGCGGGGGAACACCGGGGAGCTGTTTTTT. This translates into CAISESGRGNTGELFF.

The V gene is TRBV18, the J gene TRBJ2-3; D not resolved. The germline V gene encodes CDR1 KGHSH and CDR2 LQKENI. V was trimmed by 1 base and J by 1 base, leaving 3 bases between them. This CDR3 comprises 13 residues. CDR3 in DNA: TGTGCCAGCTCACCACTGGGCACAGATACGCAGTATTTT. Protein: CASSPLGTDTQYF. Full variable domain (outside the CDR3, taken from reference TRBV18 and TRBJ2-3): NAGVMQNPRHLVRRRGQEARLRCSPMKGHSHVYWYRQLPEEGLKFMVYLQKENIIDESGMPKERFSAEFPKEGPSILRIQQVVRGDSAAYFCASSPLGTDTQYFGPGTRLTVL.

Many counts were recorded for this clone. The rearrangement joins TRBV6-1 to TRBJ1-6; 7 nucleotides align to TRBD1. CDR1 MNHNS and CDR2 SASEGT come from the germline V gene. V trimming: 8 bases; J trimming: 4 bases; junction bases outside the gene matches: 8. The CDR3 runs 15 residues. The CDR3 is CASGAGTAYNSPLHF. The DNA for the CDR3 is TGTGCCAGCGGCGCTGGGACAGCTTATAATTCACCCCTCCACTTT.

This clone was counted once. The chain is built from TRBV2 and TRBJ1-5, with D hard to call. The CDR3 has 14 residues. The germline CDR1 and CDR2 sequences are SNHLY and FYNNEI. V gave up 3 bases and J gave up 4 bases, with 10 bases separating them. The CDR3 here is CASSDLGGNQPQHF. In nucleotides, the CDR3 is TGTGCCAGCAGTGATTTGGGAGGTAATCAGCCCCAGCATTTT.

The chain employs TRBV7-2 and TRBJ1-2; no firm D call. The CDR3 runs to 14 residues. CDR1 is SGHTA and CDR2 is FQGNSA in the germline V gene. V was pared by 5 bases and J by 1 base, with 11 bases between. In DNA, the CDR3 is TGTGCCAGCAGCACCATAGGGATTAACTATGGCTACACCTTC. The encoded protein is CASSTIGINYGYTF. Full variable domain (missing parts from reference TRBV7-2 and TRBJ1-2): GAGVSQSPSNKVTEKGKDVELRCDPISGHTALYWYRQSLGQGLEFLIYFQGNSAPDKSGLPSDRFSAERTGGSVSTLTIQRTQQEDSAVYLCASSTIGINYGYTFGSGTRLTVV.

In its sample, this clone was seen a few times. The CDR3: CASSGGEISPLHF. In DNA, the CDR3 is TGTGCCAGCAGCGGGGGTGAGATATCACCCCTCCACTTT. The V gene is TRBV25-1, the J gene TRBJ1-6; D may be TRBD1 (5 bases). The V gene's germline CDR1 is MGHDK and CDR2 SYGVNS. Between the trimmed V and J ends, which lost 6 bases and 10 bases, there was a span of 13 bases. CDR3 size: 13 residues.

The rearrangement joins TRBV4-1 to TRBJ2-5; 14 positions agree with TRBD2. Looked up from germline, CDR1 is MGHRA and CDR2 is YSYEKL. V dropped 3 bases and J dropped 4; count of bases not matched to a gene: 4. This CDR3 contains 16 residues. In nucleotides, the CDR3 is TGCGCCAGCAGCCAGACTAGCGGGGGGGCCAGAGAGACCCAGTACTTC. Its translation: CASSQTSGGARETQYF.